This T cell receptor beta chain was identified in a study of shared clonotypes between healthy human individuals. Study summary: Per-donor plates numbered three CD4 naive, three CD4 memory, two CD8 naive and one CD8 memory. Whole-study results and caveats: As a rule, naive subsets had a larger estimated richness than memory subsets. Genetic and exposure-history diversity was limited by the few donors.

Some clones are missing from TCRdb's copy, which holds only in-frame ones; the method was immunoSEQ multiplex PCR. This table has about 2.1 million clones, around 95% appearing once. Germline assignment: CDR1 MDHEN and CDR2 SYDVKM. V trimming: 5 bases; J trimming: 0 bases; junction bases outside the gene matches: 4. The CDR3 totals 16 residues. CD45RO-negative CD8 cells positively selected for CCR7 made up the naive population, which excluded terminally differentiated effector memory CD45RA+ cells. Remarks on this clone: As yet, its antigen is unknown.

The sample taken for sequencing was naive CD8+ T cells from PBMCs. The sequence was collected from a man in his late teens or twenties in good health. Some clones in this sample may be carry-over from other donors' samples. The chain uses TRBV28 and TRBJ2-7; TRBD2 aligns across 13 bases. The CDR3 here is CASSLGTSGTSYEQYF. The CDR3 nucleotides read TGTGCCAGCAGTCTCGGGACTAGCGGGACCTCCTACGAGCAGTACTTC.